This is a list of T cell receptor beta chains from one sample in a study of blood T cells in healthy people across ages. One entry per CDR3 protein, called by TCRdb with MiXCR from the 5' RACE reads. This table holds about 800,000 distinct CDR3 sequences, over 45% found once. The sequenced material came from blood. The source is a man aged 25-45 years in good health. The CDR3 runs from the conserved cysteine through the conserved F or W. A D gene is named only where the DNA matches it firmly. Size is stated for part of the rows, as once, few or many counts, or as a class when the clone is expanded.

size,D,V,J,CDR3,DNA
.,TRBD2,TRBV7-2,TRBJ2-5,CASSLVASGGAESETQYF,TGTGCCAGCAGCTTAGTTGCGAGCGGGGGGGCCGAATCGGAGACCCAGTACTTC
.,.,TRBV11-1,TRBJ2-7,CASSLIPSVASYEQYF,TGTGCCAGCAGCTTAATCCCTAGCGTCGCCTCCTACGAGCAGTACTTC
.,.,TRBV7-9,TRBJ1-1,CASSSLNSNTEAFF,TGTGCCAGCAGCTCCCTGAACTCGAACACTGAAGCTTTCTTT
.,TRBD2,TRBV10-3,TRBJ2-5,CAVSESLASGGSGDETQYF,TGTGCCGTCAGTGAGTCTCTCGCCAGCGGGGGGTCCGGGGACGAGACCCAGTACTTC
.,.,TRBV20-1,TRBJ2-7,CSARSLGGGSYEQYF,TGCAGTGCTAGATCACTCGGAGGGGGCTCCTACGAGCAGTACTTC
.,.,TRBV7-9,TRBJ2-5,CASSKSDRPGETQYF,TGTGCCAGCAGCAAATCCGACAGGCCGGGCGAGACCCAGTACTTC
.,.,TRBV13,TRBJ2-1,CVSREQPNNEQFF,TGTGTCAGCCGGGAACAACCGAACAATGAGCAGTTCTTC
.,TRBD1,TRBV20-1,TRBJ1-5,CSASRQGDQPQHF,TGCAGTGCTTCCCGACAGGGGGATCAGCCCCAGCATTTT
.,.,TRBV20-1,TRBJ2-7,CSGSGYGSYEQYF,TGCAGTGGGAGCGGGTATGGCTCCTACGAGCAGTACTTC
few,.,TRBV4-3,TRBJ2-5,CASSQQVDPRDAQYF,TGCGCCAGCAGCCAACAGGTGGACCCCCGGGATGCCCAGTACTTC
.,.,TRBV20-1,TRBJ1-4,CSARVAVTNEKLFF,TGCAGTGCTAGAGTGGCAGTTACTAATGAAAAACTGTTTTTT
.,.,TRBV5-6,TRBJ2-7,CASSLLGSSYNEQYF,TGTGCCAGCAGCTTGTTGGGGAGCTCCTACAATGAGCAGTACTTC
.,.,TRBV20-1,TRBJ2-7,CSAYAGTSYEQYF,TGCAGTGCTTACGCGGGGACCTCCTACGAGCAGTACTTC
once,TRBD2,TRBV5-1,TRBJ2-1,CASSWTSGADGQFF,TGCGCCAGCAGCTGGACTAGCGGGGCCGATGGGCAGTTCTTC
.,TRBD1,TRBV7-6,TRBJ2-3,CASSSGQASTDTQYF,TGTGCCAGCAGCTCGGGACAGGCTAGCACAGATACGCAGTATTTT
.,.,TRBV4-3,TRBJ2-1,CASSQVRELNEQFF,TGCGCCAGCAGCCAAGTGAGGGAGCTCAATGAGCAGTTCTTC
.,.,TRBV7-6,TRBJ1-2,CASSLQQNYGYTF,TGTGCCAGCAGCTTGCAACAGAACTATGGCTACACCTTC
.,.,TRBV7-9,TRBJ2-4,CASGLEGPKGNIQYF,TGTGCCAGCGGCCTGGAGGGACCCAAGGGAAACATTCAGTACTTC
.,TRBD2,TRBV29-1,TRBJ2-3,CSVEVPGGKYTQYF,TGCAGCGTTGAAGTTCCGGGAGGGAAATATACGCAGTATTTT
few,.,TRBV2,TRBJ1-1,CASRQQPRYTEAFF,TGTGCCAGCAGACAACAGCCTCGGTACACTGAAGCTTTCTTT
.,.,TRBV6-5,TRBJ2-1,CASSPGTLRNEQFF,TGTGCCAGCAGCCCCGGGACCTTGCGGAATGAGCAGTTCTTC
once,.,TRBV20-1,TRBJ2-7,CSAESRDNSYEQYF,TGCAGTGCTGAAAGCCGGGACAACTCCTACGAGCAGTACTTC
.,TRBD2,TRBV10-3,TRBJ2-3,CAIKAREGVSDTQYF,TGTGCCATCAAAGCACGGGAGGGGGTGTCAGATACGCAGTATTTT
few,.,TRBV27,TRBJ2-5,CASSRGGNWDETQYF,TGTGCCAGCAGTCGCGGCGGTAACTGGGATGAGACCCAGTACTTC
.,TRBD1,TRBV7-2,TRBJ2-3,CASSSQTGVTDTQYF,TGTGCCAGCAGCTCGCAGACAGGGGTCACAGATACGCAGTATTTT
.,.,TRBV25-1,TRBJ2-7,CAGSGQYF,TGTGCCGGTAGTGGGCAGTACTTC
few,TRBD2,TRBV7-2,TRBJ2-1,CASSPLREVNNEQFF,TGTGCCAGCAGTCCATTGCGGGAGGTTAACAATGAGCAGTTCTTC
many,TRBD2,TRBV20-1,TRBJ2-3,CSIERGADTQYF,TGCAGTATTGAGCGGGGGGCAGATACGCAGTATTTT
.,TRBD1,TRBV10-3,TRBJ1-1,CAISEPMGQRNTEAFF,TGTGCCATCAGTGAGCCGATGGGACAGAGGAACACTGAAGCTTTCTTT
.,.,TRBV5-4,TRBJ2-7,CASSLDWGADEQYF,TGTGCCAGCAGCTTGGATTGGGGGGCTGACGAGCAGTACTTC
.,.,TRBV30,TRBJ1-6,CAWSVANNSPLHF,TGTGCCTGGAGTGTGGCAAATAATTCACCCCTCCACTTT
few,.,TRBV5-1,TRBJ1-2,CASSLEFGWGYTF,TGCGCCAGCAGCTTGGAGTTCGGGTGGGGCTACACCTTC
few,.,TRBV7-2,TRBJ2-3,CASSLDRYTQYF,TGTGCCAGCAGCTTAGATCGGTATACGCAGTATTTT
.,.,TRBV6-5,TRBJ1-1,CASSGNEDTEAFF,TGTGCCAGCAGTGGTAACGAGGACACTGAAGCTTTCTTT
few,.,TRBV9,TRBJ1-2,CASSTQVGDRLPYGYTF,TGTGCCAGCAGCACCCAGGTTGGGGACCGCCTACCCTATGGCTACACCTTC
.,TRBD2,TRBV5-1,TRBJ2-7,CASGRDYYEQYF,TGCGCCAGCGGCCGGGACTACTACGAGCAGTACTTC
few,TRBD2,TRBV7-2,TRBJ2-7,CASSWKREGYEQYF,TGTGCCAGCAGCTGGAAGCGGGAGGGGTACGAGCAGTACTTC
.,TRBD1,TRBV18,TRBJ2-7,CASSPILGTGVFEQYF,TGTGCCAGCTCACCAATACTCGGGACAGGTGTATTCGAGCAGTACTTC
.,TRBD2,TRBV4-2,TRBJ2-6,CASSQDLAGSGANVLTF,TGTGCCAGCAGCCAAGATCTAGCGGGCTCTGGGGCCAACGTCCTGACTTTC
few,.,TRBV6-5,TRBJ2-3,CAAGDTQYF,TGTGCCGCCGGGGATACGCAGTATTTT
.,.,TRBV6-1,TRBJ1-2,CASSDNSYGYTF,TGTGCCAGCAGTGACAACAGCTATGGCTACACCTTC
.,.,TRBV6-6,TRBJ1-2,CASSSGRIRNYGYTF,TGTGCCAGCAGCTCTGGACGGATCCGGAACTATGGCTACACCTTC